This entry describes one T cell receptor (beta chain). Its antigen remains unknown. The sample is drawn from a study of T-cell memory formation after mild COVID-19. Findings and caveats of the study: CD4+ contracting clones lay mainly in CM and EM, CD8+ ones in EMRA.

V shed 2 bases and J shed 4 bases, with 14 bases lying between them. Per the germline V gene, CDR1 is KGHSH and CDR2 is LQKENI. The CDR3 is 15 residues long. Employing constant-segment primers, 5'RACE generated TCR alpha and TCR beta cDNA libraries bearing sample barcodes and UMIs. TCRdb re-analysed the 5' RACE reads in MiXCR, keeping a single row per CDR3 protein. This table holds fewer than 250,000 distinct CDR3 sequences, 15% to 19% found once. The V call is TRBV18, the J call TRBJ1-1; D not certain. This receptor was obtained from an adult woman who had mild COVID-19 (a few samples of this study predate the infection). Cell type and time point are not known. The sequenced sample consisted of PBMCs or a T cell subset sorted from them (not recorded which). The CDR3 is CASSPFTVQSTEAFF. The CDR3 DNA reads TGTGCCAGCTCACCATTTACAGTCCAATCCACTGAAGCTTTCTTT. Looking up the rest from reference TRBV18 and TRBJ1-1 gives the full variable domain: NAGVMQNPRHLVRRRGQEARLRCSPMKGHSHVYWYRQLPEEGLKFMVYLQKENIIDESGMPKERFSAEFPKEGPSILRIQQVVRGDSAAYFCASSPFTVQSTEAFFGQGTRLTVV.